The sequence of this TCR beta chain was determined in a study of T cells in Graves' hyperthyroidism and ophthalmopathy. It was RNA transcripts that yielded the amplified TCR beta CDR3 regions. The TCR CDR3 was amplified in a first-round RT-PCR using the HTBI primer set. TCRdb reanalysed the multiplex PCR reads using MiXCR and keeps one entry per CDR3 protein. This sample has 530,000 or so distinct CDR3 sequences, with roughly 50% found just once. The germline gives CDR1 SNHLY, CDR2 FYNNEI. CDR3 length: 14 amino acids. V dropped 8 bases and J dropped 8; count of bases not matched to a gene: 13. This clonotype was detected a few times. A lack of ophthalmopathy progression within 18 months defined stable Graves' hyperthyroidism. Patients aged 18 to 65 had newly diagnosed hyperthyroidism that had lasted under 2 months.

The chain couples TRBV2 to TRBJ1-2; 8 bases map to TRBD1. This sequence was found in a woman between 18 and 29 years old with Graves' hyperthyroidism. Material: peripheral blood or thyroid tissue (not recorded which). CDR3 protein: CASVEDGQGGGYTF. CDR3 bases: TGTGCCAGCGTTGAAGATGGACAGGGCGGCGGCTACACCTTC.